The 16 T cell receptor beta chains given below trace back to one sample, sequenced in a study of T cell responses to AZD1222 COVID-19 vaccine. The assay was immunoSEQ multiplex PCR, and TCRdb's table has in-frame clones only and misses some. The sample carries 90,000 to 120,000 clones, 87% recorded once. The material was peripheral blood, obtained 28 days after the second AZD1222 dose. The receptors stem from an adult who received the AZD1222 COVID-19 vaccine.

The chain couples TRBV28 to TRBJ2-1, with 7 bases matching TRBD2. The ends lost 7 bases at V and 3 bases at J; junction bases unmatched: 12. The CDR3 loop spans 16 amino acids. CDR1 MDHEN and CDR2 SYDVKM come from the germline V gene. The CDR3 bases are TGTGCCAGCAAACCCCACGCGGCGGGGGTCTACAATGAGCAGTTCTTC. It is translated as CASKPHAAGVYNEQFF. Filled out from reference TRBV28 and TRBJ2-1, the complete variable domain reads DVKVTQSSRYLVKRTGEKVFLECVQDMDHENMFWYRQDPGLGLRLIYFSYDVKMKEKGDIPEGYSVSREKKERFSLILESASTNQTSMYLCASKPHAAGVYNEQFFGPGTRLTVL.

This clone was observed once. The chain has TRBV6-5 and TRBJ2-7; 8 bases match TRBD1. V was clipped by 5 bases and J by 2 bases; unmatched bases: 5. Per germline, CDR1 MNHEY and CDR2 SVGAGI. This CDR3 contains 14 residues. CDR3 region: CASSLRQGPYEQYF. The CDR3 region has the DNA TGTGCCAGCAGTCTGAGACAGGGGCCCTACGAGCAGTACTTC.

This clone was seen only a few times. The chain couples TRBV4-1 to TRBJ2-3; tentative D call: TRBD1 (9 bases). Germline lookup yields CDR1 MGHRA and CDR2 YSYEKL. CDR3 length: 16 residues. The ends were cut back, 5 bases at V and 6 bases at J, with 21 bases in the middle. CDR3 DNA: TGCGCCAGCAGCGCAGGCGGGAGGACAGGGGTGGATACGCAGTATTTT. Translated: CASSAGGRTGVDTQYF.

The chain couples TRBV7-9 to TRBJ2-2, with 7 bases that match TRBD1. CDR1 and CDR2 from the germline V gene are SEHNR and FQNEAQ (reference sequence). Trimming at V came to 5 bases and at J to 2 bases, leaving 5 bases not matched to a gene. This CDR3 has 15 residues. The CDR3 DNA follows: TGTGCCAGCAGCCTAGGGACAGTTAACACCGGGGAGCTGTTTTTT. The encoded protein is CASSLGTVNTGELFF.

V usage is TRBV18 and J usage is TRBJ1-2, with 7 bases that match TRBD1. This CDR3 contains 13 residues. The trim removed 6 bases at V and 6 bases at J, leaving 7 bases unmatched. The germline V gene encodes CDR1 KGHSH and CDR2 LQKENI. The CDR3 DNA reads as TGTGCCAGCTCGCCGGGACAGAGGGATGGCTACACCTTC. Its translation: CASSPGQRDGYTF.

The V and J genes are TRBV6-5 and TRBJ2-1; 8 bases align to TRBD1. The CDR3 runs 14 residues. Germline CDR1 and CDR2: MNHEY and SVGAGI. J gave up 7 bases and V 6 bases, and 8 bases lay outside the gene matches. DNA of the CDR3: TGTGCCAGCAGGCGTCAGGGGGCGTTGAATGAGCAGTTCTTC. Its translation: CASRRQGALNEQFF.

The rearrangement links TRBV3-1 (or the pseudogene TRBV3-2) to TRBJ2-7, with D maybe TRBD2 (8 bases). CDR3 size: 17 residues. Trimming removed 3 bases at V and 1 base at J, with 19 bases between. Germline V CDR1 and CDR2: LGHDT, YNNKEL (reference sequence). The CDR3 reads CASSHLGRAGGSYEQYF. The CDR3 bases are TGTGCCAGCAGCCACCTCGGGAGGGCAGGGGGGTCCTACGAGCAGTACTTC.

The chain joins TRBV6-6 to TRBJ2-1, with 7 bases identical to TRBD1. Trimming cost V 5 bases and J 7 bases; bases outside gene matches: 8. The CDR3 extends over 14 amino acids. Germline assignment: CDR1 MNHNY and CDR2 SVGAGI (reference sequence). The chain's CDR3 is CASSPDRVVNEQFF. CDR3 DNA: TGTGCCAGCAGTCCCGACAGGGTTGTAAATGAGCAGTTCTTC.

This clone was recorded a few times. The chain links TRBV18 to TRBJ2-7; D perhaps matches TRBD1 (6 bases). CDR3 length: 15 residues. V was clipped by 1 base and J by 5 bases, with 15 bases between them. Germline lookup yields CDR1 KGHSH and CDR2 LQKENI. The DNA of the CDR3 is TGTGCCAGCTCACCACGGGCACAGGGCGGCGACGAGCAGTACTTC. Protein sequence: CASSPRAQGGDEQYF.

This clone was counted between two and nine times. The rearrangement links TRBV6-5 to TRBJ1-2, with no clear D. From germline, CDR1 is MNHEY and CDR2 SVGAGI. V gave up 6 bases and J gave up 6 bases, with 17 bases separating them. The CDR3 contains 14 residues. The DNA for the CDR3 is TGTGCCAGCAGCGACCGTTCCGCGGGGAATGGCTACACCTTC. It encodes CASSDRSAGNGYTF.

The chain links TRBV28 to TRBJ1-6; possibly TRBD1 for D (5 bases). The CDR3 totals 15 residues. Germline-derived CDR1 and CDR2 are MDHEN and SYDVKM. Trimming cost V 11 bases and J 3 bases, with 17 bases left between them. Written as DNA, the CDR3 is TGTGCCGCCAGGGTTCCCTCCAACTATAATTCACCCCTCCACTTT. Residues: CAARVPSNYNSPLHF.

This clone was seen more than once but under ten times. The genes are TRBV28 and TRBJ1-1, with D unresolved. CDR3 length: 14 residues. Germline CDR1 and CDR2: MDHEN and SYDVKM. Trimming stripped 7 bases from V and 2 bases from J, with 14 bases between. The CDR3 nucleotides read TGTGCCAGCACCCCCGACTGGGCTAACACTGAAGCTTTCTTT. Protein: CASTPDWANTEAFF.

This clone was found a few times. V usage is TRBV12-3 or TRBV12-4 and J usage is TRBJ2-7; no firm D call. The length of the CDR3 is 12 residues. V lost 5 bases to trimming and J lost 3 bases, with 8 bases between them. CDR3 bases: TGTGCCAGCAGTCAACACATCTACGAGCAGTACTTC. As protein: CASSQHIYEQYF.

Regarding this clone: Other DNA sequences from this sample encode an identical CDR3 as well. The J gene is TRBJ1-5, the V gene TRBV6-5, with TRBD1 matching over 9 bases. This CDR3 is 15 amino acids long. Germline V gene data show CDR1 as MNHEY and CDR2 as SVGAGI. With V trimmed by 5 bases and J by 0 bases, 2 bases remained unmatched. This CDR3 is CASSTTGGSNQPQHF. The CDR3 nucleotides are TGTGCCAGCAGTACGACAGGGGGTAGCAATCAGCCCCAGCATTTT.

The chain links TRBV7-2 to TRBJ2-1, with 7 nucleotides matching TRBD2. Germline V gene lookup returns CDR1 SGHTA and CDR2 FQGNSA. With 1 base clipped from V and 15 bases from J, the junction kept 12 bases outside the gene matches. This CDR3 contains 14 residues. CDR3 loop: CASSLDLRGTGRFF. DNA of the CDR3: TGTGCCAGCAGCTTAGATTTGCGGGGGACGGGGCGGTTCTTC.

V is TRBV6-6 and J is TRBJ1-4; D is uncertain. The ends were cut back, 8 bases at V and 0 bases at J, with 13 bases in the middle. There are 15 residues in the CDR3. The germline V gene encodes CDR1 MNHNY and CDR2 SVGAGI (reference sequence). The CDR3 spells CASAKLFATNEKLFF. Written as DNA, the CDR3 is TGTGCCAGCGCCAAGTTATTTGCAACTAATGAAAAACTGTTTTTT.